This TCR beta chain emerged from a study of shared clonotypes between healthy human individuals (dated by TCRdb to 2018 to 2021). Notes on the research overall: Two women and a few men aged 18 to 49 years were included in the cohort. Libraries were prepared and TCR repertoires were sequenced by different laboratories using diverse techniques, in order to increase sequencing depth and limit assay-specific biases. For each donor, three plates each were used for CD4 naive and CD4 memory, two plates were used for CD8 naive, and one plate was used for CD8 memory. Between about 0.8 and 9 billion PBMCs per donor were obtained by leukapheresis. The study deeply sequenced blood TCR repertoires of five healthy adults to estimate repertoire size and the extent of clonotype sharing between individuals. Overall study results and their limits: When a handful of donors were compared, the shared fraction of clonotypes was about 5% for naive CD4, 3.5% to 4% for naive CD8, 2% to 2.5% for memory CD4, and 0.3% to 0.5% for memory CD8. The genetic and exposure-history diversity represented was limited by the small number of donors. Rarefaction of sorted-subset datasets indicated incomplete sequencing despite the large sequencing depth. Compared with non-shared clonotypes, the clonotypes found in all four sorted-subset donors had higher generation probabilities. Naive subsets generally had larger estimated clonotype richness than memory subsets. Sampling was restricted to blood, and TCR repertoires in tissue are likely to differ from TCR repertoires in blood. Pairwise subsampling indicated that sequencing depth was expected to affect the degree of clonotype sharing among donors.

CD8 naive samples were CD45RO-negative cells positively selected for CCR7, giving a CD45RA+CCR7+ population that excluded TemRA cells. The donors were healthy, HIV-negative adults with no recently reported acute infections or vaccinations. Only Caucasian adults living in Nashville, Tennessee, USA were represented among the donors. Blood was collected by leukapheresis, and PBMCs were isolated by Ficoll-Histopaque density gradient centrifugation and then cryopreserved in liquid nitrogen vapor phase. Purity and quantity of every magnetically sorted T cell population were checked by analytical flow cytometry. Each sorted fraction had its genomic DNA isolated and then quantified by UV absorbance on a Nanodrop 2000c. Using the deep immunoSEQ assay, multiplex PCR amplified TCR CDR3 regions from genomic DNA. Extracted genomic DNA from each cell subset was distributed evenly across all wells of several immunoSEQ 96-well plates, and each plate was treated as a replicate. For sorted subsets, 200 to 250 ng of genomic DNA, equivalent to around 30,000 T cell genomes, went into each replicate PCR. Purified libraries were quantified with a Qubit 3.0 fluorometer, sized on a Bioanalyzer 2100, and re-quantified with the KAPA Library Quantification kit. Every immunoSEQ 96-well plate was sequenced on a dedicated single-read 150-cycle Illumina NextSeq 550 flow cell. Regarding the original processing steps: Because the immunoSEQ output held only junctional sequences and lacked quality scores, the filtering could not match the filtering applied to full-length reads. Sequences were annotated with PyIR, a Python wrapper for IgBLAST v1.9, and V/J genes and CDR3 were assigned using IMGT germline references. Any read was removed if the V/J assignment was weak (E-value above 1e-6), the CDR3 was missing, or the read contained stop codons, out-of-frame junctions, or ambiguous translated residues. V3J clonotypes were defined as sequences sharing the same inferred V gene, J gene, and CDR3 amino acid sequence. Percentage overlap between repertoires was computed as shared unique clonotypes divided by the size of the smaller repertoire. Richness of each repertoire was evaluated using RTK rarefaction, the Chao1 estimator, and Recon v2.1 estimates of unobserved clonotypes. Generation probabilities for all TCRbeta clonotypes obtained by the gDNA method from a handful of donors were computed using OLGA. TCRdb mirrors the immuneACCESS table, restricted to in-frame sequences. Some clones are absent from its copies; in checked studies, under half trace to an unresolved V gene, and the reason for the others is unknown. The V and J calls and clone size were taken over from that table, and D and trimming were inferred from the DNA. In all, the sample holds more than 2 million clones, and roughly 95% of those were seen once. The ten largest make up approximately 1.6% of the sample.

This clone showed up just once. This clone's antigen is unknown. No much larger clonotype is one base removed from it; base qualities were not supplied. Sequences LNHDA (CDR1) and SQIVND (CDR2) are obtained from the germline V gene (reference sequence). The V end gives up 5 bases and the J end 6 bases, leaving 7 bases in the junction not matched to a gene. Inclusive of the bounding cysteine and phenylalanine, the CDR3 is 15 residues long. The DNA shown is the 45-base CDR3, in frame from base 1. This clonotype was sampled from a man between 18 and 29 years old in good health. Some clones in this sample may be carry-over from other donors' samples. The sequenced sample consisted of naive CD8+ T cells from PBMCs. This specimen's cell subset or site label, per the study, means: CD45RA+CCR7+. The chain employs TRBV19 and TRBJ1-5, with 10 bases aligning to TRBD1. The nucleotide sequence is given as TGTGCCAGTAGTGAGACAGGGGGCCCTTTTCAGCCCCAGCATTTT. It translates as CASSETGGPFQPQHF.